These 5 T cell receptor beta chains came from one sample sequenced in a study of identical twins. TCRdb fed the 5' RACE reads into MiXCR, producing one record per CDR3 protein. The sample yields fewer than 900,000 distinct CDR3 sequences, approximately 18% seen once. This same sample was also part of a study on T cells expressing NK-cell markers.

The sample comprised PBMCs. Source of these receptors: a woman between 18 and 30 years old in good health.

This clonotype was seen only a few times. The V gene is TRBV11-1, the J gene TRBJ2-1, with TRBD2 matching 9 bases. Germline assignment: CDR1 SGHAT and CDR2 FQDESV (reference sequence). The V segment lost 3 bases and the J segment 1 base; nucleotides outside the gene matches: 10. CDR3 length: 18 amino acids. The CDR3 DNA follows: TGTGCCAGCAGCTTGGCAGCGGGGGGATCTTGGTCCTACAATGAGCAGTTCTTC. Translation gives CASSLAAGGSWSYNEQFF.

The J gene is TRBJ2-7, the V gene TRBV18; D is unresolved. Germline V CDR1 and CDR2: KGHSH, LQKENI. The CDR3 covers 12 residues. Trimming shortened V by 2 bases and J by 4 bases, and 6 bases separated the two germline ends. CDR3 sequence (DNA): TGTGCCAGCTCACCAGTTTTATACGAGCAGTACTTC. Amino acid sequence: CASSPVLYEQYF.

The gene calls are TRBV6-1 and TRBJ2-1, with 8 nucleotides matching TRBD1. CDR1 is MNHNS, CDR2 SASEGT, per germline. CDR3 length equals 15 residues. The V segment lost 8 bases and the J segment 8 bases; nucleotides outside the gene matches: 14. CDR3 protein: CASQRSRGRVDEQFF. The CDR3 DNA is TGTGCCAGCCAACGTAGCAGGGGGCGCGTAGATGAGCAGTTCTTC.

The chain combines TRBV29-1 with TRBJ2-1, with D possibly TRBD1 on 6 matching bases. The CDR3 spans 13 residues. From germline, CDR1 is SQVTM and CDR2 ANQGSEA. V lost 5 bases, J lost 6 bases, and 14 bases lay in between. This chain's CDR3 is CSVSSGTPNEQFF. DNA for the CDR3: TGCAGCGTTTCTTCCGGGACACCCAATGAGCAGTTCTTC.

This clonotype was seen more than once but under ten times. This rearrangement joins TRBV7-9 to TRBJ2-6; D may be TRBD1 (8 bases). This CDR3 is 17 amino acids long. With 3 bases removed from V and 0 bases from J, the gap between germline ends came to 12 bases. The germline V gene has CDR1 SEHNR and CDR2 FQNEAQ (reference sequence). CDR3 DNA: TGTGCCAGCAGCTTTTACAGGGGGGGCTCTGGGGCCAACGTCCTGACTTTC. It yields the protein CASSFYRGGSGANVLTF.